This entry lists 12 T cell receptor beta chains sequenced from one sample in a study of graft-versus-host responses after intestinal transplantation. Only in-frame clones appear in the TCRdb table, and some are missing; sequencing was by immunoSEQ multiplex PCR. The sample has 15,000 to 20,000 clones, over 70% seen once. Sequencing used PBMCs, obtained 14 days after transplant. All receptors come from a human patient who received an intestinal transplant, so some T cells may come from the graft donor.

Details on this clone: The same CDR3 also results from other DNA sequences found in this sample. The chain combines TRBV7-9 with TRBJ2-7; D might be TRBD1 (5 bases). The CDR3 totals 14 residues. Germline V gives CDR1 SEHNR, CDR2 FQNEAQ (reference sequence). Trimming took off 3 bases at V and 3 bases at J, with 12 bases between the two ends. The CDR3 DNA sequence: TGTGCCAGCAGCTTCTCTACAGGAATCTACGAGCAGTACTTC. Encoded protein: CASSFSTGIYEQYF.

This chain connects TRBV7-9 to TRBJ2-7, with 9 bases fitting TRBD2. CDR3 length equals 15 residues. CDR1 is SEHNR and CDR2 is FQNEAQ in the germline V gene (reference sequence). Trimming at V came to 4 bases and at J to 2 bases, leaving 6 bases not matched to a gene. The CDR3 bases are TGTGCCAGCAGCTGGGGACTAGCTGGGACCTACGAGCAGTACTTC. The encoded protein is CASSWGLAGTYEQYF.

The chain combines TRBV10-3 with TRBJ2-6; 8 bases match TRBD2. CDR1 and CDR2 from the germline V gene are ENHRY and SYGVKD. CDR3 length: 19 residues. Germline trimming cut 2 bases from V and 1 base from J; bases unmatched to any gene: 10. The CDR3 bases are TGTGCCATCAGTGAGGGGCTAGCGGGCCGAAATTCTGGGGCCAACGTCCTGACTTTC. Translated: CAISEGLAGRNSGANVLTF.

The CDR3 sequence is CASRLLQDSYEQYF. Here the CDR3 DNA reads TGTGCCAGCAGGCTCCTACAGGACTCCTACGAGCAGTACTTC. This chain links TRBV6-5 with TRBJ2-7, with a possible D match to TRBD1 (5 bases). CDR3 size: 14 residues. Germline lookup yields CDR1 MNHEY and CDR2 SVGAGI. Trimming shortened V by 6 bases and J by 0 bases, and 12 bases separated the two germline ends.

The gene calls are TRBV19 and TRBJ1-2, with 7 nucleotides matching TRBD1. CDR1 and CDR2 (germline): LNHDA, SQIVND (reference sequence). This CDR3 has 15 amino acids. Losses at the gene ends were 4 bases for V and 2 bases for J; bases not matched to a gene: 7. CDR3 sequence: CASSTPGGANYGYTF. The DNA for the CDR3 is TGTGCCAGTAGTACGCCAGGGGGGGCCAACTATGGCTACACCTTC. The full variable domain, its missing parts supplied by reference TRBV19 and TRBJ1-2, is DGGITQSPKYLFRKEGQNVTLSCEQNLNHDAMYWYRQDPGQGLRLIYYSQIVNDFQKGDIAEGYSVSREKKESFPLTVTSAQKNPTAFYLCASSTPGGANYGYTFGSGTRLTVV.

V is TRBV2 and J is TRBJ2-1, with D hard to call. CDR1 and CDR2 (germline): SNHLY, FYNNEI. The V and J ends lost 4 bases and 6 bases respectively, with 10 bases between them. This CDR3 is built from 13 residues. CDR3 DNA sequence: TGTGCCAGCAGTGTAGAAGGTCGCAATGAGCAGTTCTTC. It translates to CASSVEGRNEQFF.

A note on this clone: Other DNA sequences of this sample code for an identical CDR3. This chain joins TRBV6-5 and TRBJ2-7; D gene uncertain. The germline V and J ends were trimmed by 2 bases and 4 bases, with 9 bases remaining between them. The germline gives CDR1 MNHEY, CDR2 SVGAGI. This CDR3 spans 13 amino acids. The CDR3 loop reads CASSYNSGYEQYF. As DNA, the CDR3 is TGTGCCAGCAGTTACAACTCAGGTTACGAGCAGTACTTC.

The sample holds a few counts of this clone. This chain joins TRBV15 and TRBJ2-6, with D perhaps matching TRBD2 (6 bases). The ends were cut back, 4 bases at V and 0 bases at J, with 16 bases in the middle. The length of the CDR3 is 18 residues. The germline V gene has CDR1 LNHNV and CDR2 YYDKDF (reference sequence). The DNA for the CDR3 is TGTGCCACCAGCACCCCGGAGGGGACCCTCTCTGGGGCCAACGTCCTGACTTTC. It yields the protein CATSTPEGTLSGANVLTF.

V gene TRBV19 combines with J gene TRBJ2-7; 7 bases line up with TRBD1. The ends lost 5 bases at V and 3 bases at J; junction bases unmatched: 10. The germline V gene encodes CDR1 LNHDA and CDR2 SQIVND (reference sequence). The CDR3 extends over 15 amino acids. The CDR3 here is CASSSRDREFYEQYF. CDR3 in DNA: TGTGCCAGTAGTTCCCGGGACAGAGAGTTCTACGAGCAGTACTTC. Drawing the rest from reference TRBV19 and TRBJ2-7, the complete variable domain is DGGITQSPKYLFRKEGQNVTLSCEQNLNHDAMYWYRQDPGQGLRLIYYSQIVNDFQKGDIAEGYSVSREKKESFPLTVTSAQKNPTAFYLCASSSRDREFYEQYFGPGTRLTVT.

This sequence joins TRBV19 and TRBJ1-2; 11 positions agree with TRBD1. V lost 3 bases to trimming and J lost 4 bases; unmatched junction nucleotides: 10. The CDR3 is made up of 17 amino acids. Germline V gives CDR1 LNHDA, CDR2 SQIVND (reference sequence). The CDR3 loop is CASSISGPGQGGYGYTF. CDR3 coding DNA: TGTGCCAGTAGTATCTCGGGTCCGGGACAGGGGGGCTATGGCTACACCTTC.

This rearrangement joins TRBV5-1 to TRBJ2-4, with a weak D call TRBD1 (6 bases). Between the trimmed V and J ends, which lost 4 bases and 0 bases, there was a span of 17 bases. This CDR3 has 17 amino acids. Germline assignment: CDR1 SGHRS and CDR2 YFSETQ. The CDR3 DNA is TGCGCCAGCAGCCTAAATCAGGGGTTAGGAGCCAAAAACATTCAGTACTTC. Translation: CASSLNQGLGAKNIQYF.

J is TRBJ2-2 and V is TRBV27; 10 bases are a match to TRBD2. The CDR3 contains 19 residues. Germline trimming cut 0 bases from V and 5 bases from J; bases unmatched to any gene: 12. Germline CDR1 MNHEY, CDR2 SMNVEV (reference sequence). The CDR3 spells CASSLSRTRLAGVTGELFF. For the CDR3, the DNA is TGTGCCAGCAGTTTATCGAGAACCCGGCTAGCGGGGGTAACCGGGGAGCTGTTTTTT.